This T cell receptor beta chain comes out of a study of vaccination and CD4 T cells after COVID-19 (dated by TCRdb to about 2022). With regard to the full study: SARS-CoV-2 positivity had been established in the convalescent patients by nasal swab PCR, and mild disease was recorded in nine or ten of these patients and severe disease in one. Post-vaccine blood samples were obtained a median of about 72 days after the second vaccine dose, with a range of about 12 to 241 days. Control cultures received a CEFX viral epitope pool as the positive control, an HIV-1 Nef peptide pool as the negative control, or no peptide. In around 9 COVID-19 convalescent patients and a handful of infection-naive healthy vaccine recipients, researchers compared the spike-specific CD4+ TCR repertoire from before mRNA vaccination with the repertoire from after. The convalescent cohort comprised six males and four females, including two Hispanic individuals, seven Caucasians, two Asians and one multiracial person. Culture stimuli were overlapping spike peptide pools from SARS-CoV-2 and from the common cold coronaviruses HCoV-NL63, HCoV-OC43 and HCoV-229E. Participants received two doses of either the Pfizer-BioNTech BNT162b2 vaccine (n=8) or the Moderna mRNA-1273 vaccine (n=2). Post-COVID blood samples from convalescent patients were collected a median of 101 days after diagnosis, with a range of 35 to 161 days. Overall study outcomes, separate from this receptor: In convalescent patients, a median about 84% of post-vaccine SARS-CoV-2-reactive clones were detected only after vaccination, and vaccine-specific priming was suggested by this finding. In convalescent patients, nearly all vaccine-specific clones (304 of 307) were found to be mono-reactive for SARS-CoV-2 spike rather than cross-reactive with common cold coronaviruses. Only a relatively small number of convalescent patients were included in the study, and early timepoints following natural infection were not analyzed. The median count of SARS-CoV-2-reactive clonotypes went up from under 25 after infection to about 40 after vaccination, although the change was not significant.

The library was made by PCR. TCR sequencing of DNA from cultured CD4+ T cells used the Oncomine TCR Beta short-read assay at the Johns Hopkins FTIC core. The QIAamp micro DNA kit was used to extract genomic DNA from the cultured CD4+ T cells. Oncomine TCR Beta libraries from cultured CD4+ T cells were pooled using unique dual indexes and sequenced on an Illumina iSeq 100. Concerning the study's data processing: Non-productive sequences were filtered out, and CDR3s that did not start with C, did not end with F or W, or were shorter than 7 amino acids were discarded. The MANAFEST web application was used to identify antigen-specific clonotypes by comparing peptide-stimulated wells against reference wells and other culture wells. An FDR below 0.05, an odds ratio above 5, and a productive frequency above 0.1% in at least two of three replicate wells were required for clones to be considered positive. Cross-reactive clonotypes were defined as significantly expanded in both SARS-CoV-2 spike wells and at least one common cold coronavirus spike condition. Using R version 3.6.1, CDR3 homology was evaluated through Levenshtein distances (stringdist) along with unrooted phylogenetic trees (ape). Using fastp at Q25 and MiXCR, TCRdb reprocessed the public reads and kept productive beta chains. Records with the same CDR3 protein are collapsed into one entry carrying the most frequent genes and DNA. The V and J calls and clone size come from TCRdb's table, not from the authors' own analysis. The sample profile shows roughly 14,000 distinct CDR3 sequences; 51% of them were found once. The ten largest clones add up to about 10% of the sample.

The sample's treatment or condition label, decoded: 10-day PBMC culture with coronavirus spike peptide pools or control peptides (ViraFEST assay). The ViraFEST assay was used in the study, in which antigen-specific T cells were expanded with peptide pools and expanded clonotypes were subsequently identified by TCR sequencing. The positive SARS-CoV-2 PCR tests of the convalescent patients were dated from March to December 2020, before the Alpha, Beta and Delta variants emerged in the United States. Each well held two million PBMCs cultured with 10 ug/ml peptide pools in IMDM containing roughly 5% human AB serum and about 10 IU/ml IL-2. On days 3 and 7, half of the culture medium was replaced with fresh IL-2-containing medium. CD4+ T cells were isolated after approximately ten days of culture through negative selection using the EasySep CD4+ T cell isolation kit. Ficoll-Paque Plus gradient centrifugation was used to isolate PBMCs from whole blood, and the isolated PBMCs were then either used fresh or cryopreserved at -140C. In general, triplicate wells were set up for every culture condition.

The CDR1 and CDR2 encoded by the germline V gene (reference sequence) are LNHNV and YYDKDF. V ends up 5 bases short and J 3 bases short, with an unmatched junction base count of 6. The CDR3 contains 15 residues, cysteine and phenylalanine counted. Only CDR3 DNA is held: 45 bases, read in frame from base 1. Of note for this clonotype: Its antigen remains unidentified. Per-nucleotide qualities are absent, and no much larger clonotype sits a single base away.

The specimen comprised CD4+ T cells from blood, cultured in vitro, sampled before SARS-CoV-2 vaccination. The sequence derives from a human donor who had recovered from COVID-19. The V gene is TRBV15 and the J gene is TRBJ2-7; 11 bases in the middle match TRBD2. The DNA sequence follows: TGTGCCACCAGCGCCCGACTAGCGGGGTTCTACGAGCAGTACTTC. Its protein product is CATSARLAGFYEQYF.